The rows below give T cell receptor beta chains drawn from one sample of a study of T-cell memory formation after mild COVID-19. TCRdb re-derived calls from the 5' RACE reads in MiXCR, one entry per CDR3 protein. In the table there are 250,000 to 350,000 distinct CDR3 sequences, roughly an eighth of which are singletons. The sample consisted of PBMCs or a T cell subset sorted from them (not recorded which). Receptor source: a man between 18 and 29 years old who had mild COVID-19 (a few samples of this study predate the infection). Cell type and time point are not known. Both conserved end residues are part of each CDR3. Fields, in order: J gene, V gene, CDR3 protein.

TRBJ2-3 | TRBV24-1 | CATSKTTDTQYF
TRBJ1-2 | TRBV6-5 | CASSYPPDGYTF
TRBJ1-1 | TRBV20-1 | CSAREPRAAWSGAFF
TRBJ2-3 | TRBV7-9 | CASSLPRVTDTQYF
TRBJ2-6 | TRBV20-1 | CSAPWPASGANVLTF
TRBJ1-2 | TRBV7-9 | CASSQGPSYGYTF
TRBJ1-1 | TRBV10-2 | CASSEDRGGKAFF
TRBJ2-2 | TRBV7-9 | CASSLARGAAYTGELFF
TRBJ2-2 | TRBV7-9 | CASSSGTSGALNTGELFF
TRBJ1-2 | TRBV5-1 | CASRTEVSTPRGYTF
TRBJ1-5 | TRBV28 | CASNSPLYQPQHF
TRBJ2-5 | TRBV7-3 | CASSRRTGGETQYF
TRBJ2-3 | TRBV28 | CASRRRRGLTDTQYF
TRBJ2-7 | TRBV6-5 | CASTQRGGLAYEQYF
TRBJ1-6 | TRBV4-2 | CASSQDKGIIGSPLHF
TRBJ2-1 | TRBV7-2 | CASSFKGVPYNEQFF
TRBJ2-1 | TRBV4-1 | CASSQGLAGGEEQFF
TRBJ2-3 | TRBV6-2/TRBV6-3 | CASSHSGGADTQYF
TRBJ2-1 | TRBV10-3 | CAISLGQKDIEQFF
TRBJ2-3 | TRBV7-3 | CASSPRLDPTDTQYF
TRBJ1-2 | TRBV6-1 | CASSERVQITLYGYTF
TRBJ2-2 | TRBV29-1 | CSVVLGTGELFF
TRBJ1-1 | TRBV12-3/TRBV12-4 | CASSLDRTTEAFF
TRBJ1-1 | TRBV4-3 | CASSQRGVITEAFF
TRBJ2-1 | TRBV28 | CASSSAGQHNEQFF
TRBJ2-5 | TRBV18 | CASSPTDRAETQYF
TRBJ2-5 | TRBV24-1 | CATSDSPPEETQYF
TRBJ2-3 | TRBV4-2 | CASSQEDGGTDTQYF
TRBJ1-2 | TRBV4-3 | CASSQVTGTYGYTF
TRBJ2-3 | TRBV12-3/TRBV12-4 | CASSFRVVPTQYF
TRBJ2-2 | TRBV9 | CASSPMGALTGELFF
TRBJ1-5 | TRBV7-8 | CASSSTDQPQHF
TRBJ2-7 | TRBV5-1 | CASGRTAGAQSYEQYF
TRBJ2-7 | TRBV4-2 | CASSQSRQGTYEQYF
TRBJ2-5 | TRBV29-1 | CSVEERGGIMETQYF
TRBJ1-2 | TRBV29-1 | CGLGQGYGYTF
TRBJ2-3 | TRBV9 | CASSVRDFRTDTQYF
TRBJ2-5 | TRBV20-1 | CSAVARDGLQETQYF
TRBJ2-1 | TRBV7-8 | CASSPKGDSYNEQFF
TRBJ2-3 | TRBV5-6 | CASTPTLTDTQYF
TRBJ2-3 | TRBV6-6 | CASRTGGEDTQYF
TRBJ2-7 | TRBV7-8 | CASSSDTGEQYF